A selection of T cell receptor beta chains follows, all from one sample in a study of T cells in Graves' hyperthyroidism and ophthalmopathy. TCRdb independently ran MiXCR on the multiplex PCR reads; one entry per CDR3 protein. The profile covers under 450,000 distinct CDR3 sequences, with roughly a sixth appearing a single time and roughly 35% taken by the ten largest. Sequences were obtained from blood. These TCRs come from a woman in her twenties or thirties with Graves' hyperthyroidism that later progressed to Graves' ophthalmopathy. Both conserved end residues are part of each CDR3. D genes are given only for firm matches. The listing skips clone size in some rows; elsewhere it reads once, few, many or a size class.

clone_size j_call d_call v_call cdr3_aa cdr3_nt
many TRBJ2-5 - TRBV11-2 CASSLNPGAGETQYF TGTGCCAGCAGCTTAAATCCAGGGGCGGGAGAGACCCAGTACTTC
- TRBJ2-7 - TRBV4-1 CASSHLLSGINVYEQYF TGCGCCAGCAGCCATCTATTATCGGGGATCAATGTCTACGAGCAGTACTTC
once TRBJ2-5 - TRBV28 CASSFGIRETQYF TGTGCCAGCAGTTTTGGGATCAGAGAGACCCAGTACTTC
- TRBJ1-5 - TRBV20-1 CSARGVGGGQPQHF TGCAGTGCTAGAGGGGTCGGGGGGGGTCAGCCCCAGCATTTT
many TRBJ1-1 - TRBV14 CASSQGIHTEAFF TGTGCCAGCAGCCAGGGAATACACACTGAAGCTTTCTTT
few TRBJ1-1 - TRBV6-2/TRBV6-3 CASRTGITNTEAFF TGTGCCAGCAGGACCGGGATCACGAACACTGAAGCTTTCTTT
once TRBJ2-2 - TRBV28 CASSETRVRTGELFF TGTGCCAGCAGCGAGACCCGGGTCCGGACCGGGGAGCTGTTTTTT
many TRBJ2-6 - TRBV6-1 CASSETGSSGANVLTF TGTGCCAGCAGTGAAACAGGGAGCTCTGGGGCCAACGTCCTGACTTTC
- TRBJ1-5 TRBD1 TRBV11-2 CASSAGTTGRNQPQHF TGTGCCAGCAGCGCAGGCACGACAGGGAGAAATCAGCCCCAGCATTTT
- TRBJ1-5 - TRBV6-4 CASSETGINQPQHF TGTGCCAGCAGTGAAACAGGGATCAATCAGCCCCAGCATTTT
- TRBJ2-1 TRBD2 TRBV7-2 CASSRITSADEQFF TGTGCCAGCAGCCGGATCACTAGCGCGGATGAGCAGTTCTTC
- TRBJ2-7 - TRBV7-9 CASSLPVGQSESYEQYF TGTGCCAGCAGCTTACCTGTTGGACAGAGTGAGTCCTACGAGCAGTACTTC
- TRBJ2-1 TRBD2 TRBV20-1 CSARDPSGYFTYEQFF TGCAGTGCTAGAGATCCTAGCGGGTACTTCACCTACGAGCAGTTCTTC
many TRBJ2-3 TRBD1 TRBV12-3/TRBV12-4 CASSLGVTGGTDTQYF TGTGCCAGCAGTTTGGGAGTTACAGGGGGCACAGATACGCAGTATTTT
- TRBJ2-5 TRBD2 TRBV3-1 CASSPGTSGRLLYF TGTGCCAGCAGCCCCGGGACTAGCGGGAGACTGTTGTACTTC
once TRBJ1-6 - TRBV2 CASTQGSYNSPLHF TGTGCCAGCACCCAGGGCTCCTATAATTCACCCCTCCACTTT
many TRBJ1-1 - TRBV27 CASSLIKGSEAFF TGTGCCAGCAGTTTAATTAAGGGCTCGGAAGCTTTCTTT
few TRBJ2-7 - TRBV5-1 CASSLEQYF TGCGCCAGCAGCTTGGAGCAGTACTTC
- TRBJ2-7 - TRBV6-2/TRBV6-3 CASSNPGRGQSYGQYF TGTGCCAGCAGTAACCCAGGGAGGGGACAATCCTACGGGCAGTACTTC
many TRBJ2-7 TRBD1 TRBV28 CASSSGQVRSHEQYF TGTGCCAGCAGTTCGGGACAGGTTCGGTCACACGAGCAGTACTTC
many TRBJ2-1 TRBD1 TRBV27 CASSLYPPGGNEQFF TGTGCCAGCAGTTTATACCCCCCAGGGGGCAATGAGCAGTTCTTC
- TRBJ2-3 - TRBV18 CASSPGGFRADTQYF TGTGCCAGCTCACCAGGCGGGTTCAGGGCAGATACGCAGTATTTT